This entry lists 31 T cell receptor beta chains sequenced from one sample in a study of cytotoxic CD8 clonotypes in ibrutinib-treated CLL. TCRdb's copy holds only in-frame clones and misses some; the assay was immunoSEQ multiplex PCR. The sample yields around 330,000 clones, roughly 67% seen once. The source material was PBMCs, sampled after 36 months of ibrutinib treatment. All receptors derive from a human donor with chronic lymphocytic leukemia.

The rearrangement joins TRBV7-9 to TRBJ1-6; D gene unclear. Trimming took off 1 base at V and 5 bases at J, with 15 bases between the two ends. CDR1 and CDR2 from the germline V gene are SEHNR and FQNEAQ (reference sequence). CDR3 length: 17 amino acids. This CDR3 is CASSLGVSWSNNSPLHF. The CDR3 coding sequence is TGTGCCAGCAGCTTAGGCGTTTCCTGGAGTAATAATTCACCCCTCCACTTT.

The rearrangement uses TRBV5-4 and TRBJ2-5; the D gene could be TRBD1 or TRBD2 (5 bases each). V gave up 4 bases and J gave up 1 base, with 11 bases separating them. The CDR3 covers 14 residues. The germline gives CDR1 SGHNT, CDR2 YYREEE (reference sequence). The DNA of the CDR3 is TGTGCCAGCAGCAGGGGACGGTTCCAAGAGACCCAGTACTTC. Its protein is CASSRGRFQETQYF. Supplemented by reference TRBV5-4 and TRBJ2-5, the full variable domain reads ETGVTQSPTHLIKTRGQQVTLRCSSQSGHNTVSWYQQALGQGPQFIFQYYREEENGRGNFPPRFSGLQFPNYSSELNVNALELDDSALYLCASSRGRFQETQYFGPGTRLLVL.

This rearrangement joins TRBV5-4 to TRBJ2-7; 12 bases match TRBD2. The CDR3 spans 14 residues. The germline CDR1 and CDR2 sequences are SGHNT and YYREEE (reference sequence). V dropped 5 bases and J dropped 4; count of bases not matched to a gene: 4. The CDR3 region has the DNA TGTGCCAGCAGTTCGACTAGCGGGAGTTACGAGCAGTACTTC. Amino acid sequence: CASSSTSGSYEQYF.

The V and J genes are TRBV27 and TRBJ2-2; D is undetermined. The V and J ends lost 0 bases and 8 bases respectively, with 7 bases between them. The CDR3 consists of 13 residues. Per germline, CDR1 MNHEY and CDR2 SMNVEV (reference sequence). CDR3 amino acids: CASSLSVKGELFF. The CDR3, as DNA: TGTGCCAGCAGTTTATCTGTCAAAGGGGAGCTGTTTTTT.

The chain uses TRBV11-2 and TRBJ2-5; D unclear. Trimming shortened V by 1 base and J by 8 bases, and 11 bases separated the two germline ends. Germline V gene sequence: CDR1 SGHAT, CDR2 FQNNGV. This CDR3 contains 13 residues. CDR3 loop: CASSLVRQATQYF. The CDR3 DNA sequence: TGTGCCAGCAGCTTAGTAAGGCAGGCCACCCAGTACTTC.

V usage is TRBV27 and J usage is TRBJ1-2; 9 nucleotides agree with TRBD1. Per germline, CDR1 MNHEY and CDR2 SMNVEV (reference sequence). The J segment lost 8 bases and the V segment lost 3 bases, leaving 4 bases of the junction unmatched. The CDR3 sequence is 13 residues long. This CDR3 is CASSFGTGGGYTF. The CDR3 region has the DNA TGTGCCAGCAGTTTTGGAACAGGGGGCGGCTACACCTTC.

The chain has TRBV11-2 and TRBJ2-7; D is unclear. Germline V gene data show CDR1 as SGHAT and CDR2 as FQNNGV. The V and J ends lost 1 base and 3 bases respectively, with 7 bases between them. CDR3 length: 13 amino acids. The CDR3 DNA follows: TGTGCCAGCAGCTTAGCAGCCATCTACGAGCAGTACTTC. It translates to CASSLAAIYEQYF.

This clone was picked up a small number of times. This rearrangement joins TRBV6-1 to TRBJ2-7; unclear D gene. This CDR3 is built from 11 residues. Per germline, CDR1 MNHNS and CDR2 SASEGT. Trimming shortened V by 6 bases and J by 6 bases, and 9 bases separated the two germline ends. For the CDR3, the DNA is TGTGCCAGCAGCCGCTTTGCCGAGCAGTACTTC. Translation gives CASSRFAEQYF.

This clone was seen only a few times. The chain employs TRBV7-9 and TRBJ2-2; D gene uncertain. V gave up 1 base and J gave up 7 bases, with 4 bases separating them. This CDR3 region has 12 residues. Germline V lookup: CDR1 SEHNR, CDR2 FQNEAQ (reference sequence). CDR3 region: CASSLGVGELFF. For the CDR3, the DNA is TGTGCCAGCAGCTTAGGGGTCGGGGAGCTGTTTTTT. Based on the CDR3 plus reference TRBV7-9 and TRBJ2-2, the full variable domain is DTGVSQNPRHKITKRGQNVTFRCDPISEHNRLYWYRQTLGQGPEFLTYFQNEAQLEKSRLLSDRFSAERPKGSFSTLEIQRTEQGDSAMYLCASSLGVGELFFGEGSRLTVL.

The chain couples TRBV4-3 to TRBJ2-7, with 9 bases that match TRBD1. CDR3 length: 15 amino acids. The junction had 3 bases not matched to a gene; V was cut back by 3 bases and J by 0 bases. Per germline, CDR1 LGHNA and CDR2 YSLEER. CDR3 nucleotides: TGCGCCAGCAGCCATGGGACAGGGCTCTCCTACGAGCAGTACTTC. It specifies CASSHGTGLSYEQYF.

This clone was seen a handful of times. The chain combines TRBV7-8 with TRBJ2-1; 7 nucleotides line up with TRBD1. Germline V gives CDR1 SGHVS, CDR2 FQNEAQ. CDR3 length: 16 residues. J gave up 0 bases and V 2 bases, and 4 bases lay outside the gene matches. CDR3 protein: CASSLLGDSSYNEQFF. As DNA, the CDR3 is TGTGCCAGCAGCTTATTAGGGGACAGCTCCTACAATGAGCAGTTCTTC.

The V call is TRBV23-1, the J call TRBJ1-4; 7 bases map to TRBD1. TRBV23-1 is an ORF for which the function is uncertain. The CDR3 is made up of 13 amino acids. V trimming: 4 bases; J trimming: 7 bases; junction bases outside the gene matches: 3. Written as DNA, the CDR3 is TGCGCCAGCAGTCGACAGGGAGGTGAAAAACTGTTTTTT. Encoded protein: CASSRQGGEKLFF.

The V call is TRBV5-1, the J call TRBJ2-1, with TRBD1 matching over 8 bases. With V trimmed by 4 bases and J by 5 bases, 11 bases remained unmatched. CDR1 and CDR2 from the germline V gene are SGHRS and YFSETQ. The CDR3 contains 16 residues. The CDR3 DNA reads as TGCGCCAGCAGCGTCTGGACAGGGACAATGAACAATGAGCAGTTCTTC. This codes for CASSVWTGTMNNEQFF.

V and J are TRBV9 and TRBJ1-3; D unclear. V lost 1 base and J 2 bases, leaving 13 bases between the germline ends. Germline values: CDR1 SGDLS, CDR2 YYNGEE. CDR3 length: 16 amino acids. The CDR3 DNA reads as TGTGCCAGCAGCGTAACCGGGAGAGGGACTGGAAACACCATATATTTT. Its protein product is CASSVTGRGTGNTIYF.

The chain links TRBV7-2 to TRBJ1-2; 7 nucleotides agree with TRBD1. The J segment lost 4 bases and the V segment lost 1 base, leaving 6 bases of the junction unmatched. CDR1 SGHTA and CDR2 FQGNSA come from the germline V gene. The length of the CDR3 is 15 residues. The CDR3 spells CASSLEPGQIYGYTF. The DNA for the CDR3 is TGTGCCAGCAGCTTAGAGCCGGGACAGATCTATGGCTACACCTTC.

The chain carries TRBV4-2 and TRBJ2-7; either TRBD1 or TRBD2 may fit D (5 bases each). CDR3 size: 14 residues. V lost 1 base, J lost 2 bases, and 9 bases lay in between. CDR1 is LGHNA, CDR2 YNFKEQ, per germline. The CDR3 sequence is CASSQGGDPYEQYF. CDR3 coding DNA: TGTGCCAGCAGCCAAGGAGGGGACCCCTACGAGCAGTACTTC.

This chain connects TRBV10-2 to TRBJ1-2; TRBD1 agrees at 9 bases. This CDR3 is built from 15 residues. Germline CDR1 and CDR2: WSHSY and SAAADI. J was trimmed by 8 bases and V by 6 bases; bases with no gene match: 13. The CDR3 here is CASRTGQGRGGGYTF. In nucleotides, the CDR3 is TGCGCCAGCAGAACAGGACAGGGGAGAGGAGGCGGCTACACCTTC.

The rearrangement links TRBV11-3 to TRBJ2-5; D unresolved. The germline V gene encodes CDR1 SGHNT and CDR2 YENEEA. Trimming left V 2 bases short and J 6 bases short, with 7 bases between. There are 12 residues in the CDR3. CDR3 DNA: TGTGCCAGCAGCTTAAAAGTACAGACCCAGTACTTC. Amino acids: CASSLKVQTQYF.

V and J are TRBV10-3 and TRBJ2-7; 9 bases match TRBD1. The germline V gene encodes CDR1 ENHRY and CDR2 SYGVKD. This CDR3 spans 14 amino acids. The trim removed 2 bases at V and 2 bases at J, leaving 1 base unmatched. The CDR3 protein is CAISERDRAYEQYF. DNA for the CDR3: TGTGCCATCAGTGAGAGGGACAGGGCCTACGAGCAGTACTTC.

The V and J genes are TRBV7-6 and TRBJ2-2, with TRBD2 identical over 7 bases. Trimming at V came to 2 bases and at J to 3 bases, leaving 6 bases not matched to a gene. The CDR3 sequence is 16 residues long. In germline, CDR1 is SGHVS, CDR2 FNYEAQ. The CDR3 sequence is CASSLNPSGYTGELFF. CDR3 nucleotides: TGTGCCAGCAGCTTAAACCCTAGCGGATACACCGGGGAGCTGTTTTTT.

The gene calls are TRBV6-6 and TRBJ1-1; no reliable D call. There are 15 residues in the CDR3. Germline CDR1 is MNHNY and CDR2 is SVGAGI (reference sequence). V was cut by 5 bases and J by 0 bases, with 13 bases left in between. In nucleotides, the CDR3 is TGTGCCAGCAGTGATTCCGAACAAGTGAACACTGAAGCTTTCTTT. This encodes CASSDSEQVNTEAFF.

The chain links TRBV7-2 to TRBJ2-1; 9 bases agree with TRBD1. Per germline, CDR1 SGHTA and CDR2 FQGNSA. This CDR3 contains 15 residues. V gave up 6 bases and J gave up 7 bases; unmatched junction bases: 10. The CDR3 sequence: CASSPGTGTINEQFF. CDR3 DNA: TGTGCCAGCAGTCCCGGGACAGGGACCATTAATGAGCAGTTCTTC. The full variable domain, its missing parts supplied by reference TRBV7-2 and TRBJ2-1, is GAGVSQSPSNKVTEKGKDVELRCDPISGHTALYWYRQSLGQGLEFLIYFQGNSAPDKSGLPSDRFSAERTGGSVSTLTIQRTQQEDSAVYLCASSPGTGTINEQFFGPGTRLTVL.

The chain couples TRBV11-1 to TRBJ2-6; D uncertain. CDR1 and CDR2 from the germline V gene are SGHAT and FQDESV (reference sequence). V shed 2 bases and J shed 1 base, with 9 bases lying between them. CDR3 length equals 16 residues. In DNA form, the CDR3 reads TGTGCCAGCAGCTTAAGTAGTGGGTCTGGGGCCAACGTCCTGACTTTC. This codes for CASSLSSGSGANVLTF.

The chain combines TRBV4-3 with TRBJ1-2; D is undetermined. The V end lost 0 bases, the J end lost 4 bases, and 12 bases lay between the germline ends. CDR3 length: 15 amino acids. CDR1 is LGHNA and CDR2 is YSLEER in the germline V gene. This CDR3 reads CASSQEGRGGYGYTF. CDR3 coding DNA: TGCGCCAGCAGCCAAGAGGGCCGGGGAGGCTATGGCTACACCTTC.

The chain couples TRBV18 to TRBJ2-3; 7 bases line up with TRBD1. The CDR3 runs to 17 residues. J gave up 4 bases and V 3 bases, and 13 bases lay outside the gene matches. Germline V CDR1 and CDR2: KGHSH, LQKENI. CDR3 bases: TGTGCCAGCTCACCCCGGATTGGGGACAGCCTACCAGATACGCAGTATTTT. The encoded protein is CASSPRIGDSLPDTQYF.

The chain links TRBV5-6 to TRBJ1-2, with 8 bases identical to TRBD1. CDR3 length: 14 residues. CDR1 is SGHDT, CDR2 YYEEEE, per germline. The trim removed 4 bases at V and 4 bases at J, leaving 6 bases unmatched. CDR3 loop: CASSPLDRGYGYTF. CDR3 nucleotide sequence: TGTGCCAGCAGCCCGCTCGACAGGGGCTATGGCTACACCTTC.

The gene calls are TRBV5-6 and TRBJ2-1, with 13 positions matching TRBD2. The V and J ends lost 0 bases and 7 bases, in that order; junction bases with no gene match: 4. The germline CDR1 and CDR2 sequences are SGHDT and YYEEEE. The CDR3 consists of 16 residues. In DNA, the CDR3 is TGTGCCAGCAGCTTGGTAGGGACTAGCGGGACTAATGAGCAGTTCTTC. This codes for CASSLVGTSGTNEQFF.

The chain carries TRBV27 and TRBJ1-4; unclear D gene. V lost 5 bases to trimming and J lost 5 bases, with 15 bases between them. There are 15 residues in the CDR3. CDR1 is MNHEY, CDR2 SMNVEV, per germline (reference sequence). CDR3 DNA: TGTGCCAGCAGTCTCATGGGTGATCAAAATGAAAAACTGTTTTTT. Translating it yields CASSLMGDQNEKLFF. The full variable domain, in which reference TRBV27 and TRBJ1-4 provide the parts outside the CDR3, is EAQVTQNPRYLITVTGKKLTVTCSQNMNHEYMSWYRQDPGLGLRQIYYSMNVEVTDKGDVPEGYKVSRKEKRNFPLILESPSPNQTSLYFCASSLMGDQNEKLFFGSGTQLSVL.

The chain has TRBV15 and TRBJ1-2; 8 bases align to TRBD1. Trimming removed 4 bases from V and 4 bases from J; junction bases left unmatched: 8. This CDR3 spans 15 amino acids. From germline, CDR1 is LNHNV and CDR2 YYDKDF (reference sequence). The CDR3 loop reads CATSTPGQGPYGYTF. CDR3 bases: TGTGCCACCAGCACCCCTGGACAGGGTCCCTATGGCTACACCTTC.

This clone was counted once. The rearrangement links TRBV13 to TRBJ1-3; no reliable D call. Between the trimmed V and J ends, which lost 5 bases and 4 bases, there was a span of 9 bases. Germline values: CDR1 PRHDT, CDR2 FYEKMQ (reference sequence). The CDR3 is 13 residues long. DNA of the CDR3: TGTGCCAGCAGCCTTTGGGAGGGAAACACCATATATTTT. Translated: CASSLWEGNTIYF.

V gene TRBV9 combines with J gene TRBJ2-4, with TRBD2 matching 13 bases. CDR3 size: 16 residues. The V segment lost 3 bases and the J segment 3 bases; nucleotides outside the gene matches: 3. CDR1 SGDLS and CDR2 YYNGEE come from the germline V gene. The CDR3 DNA is TGTGCCAGCAGCGCGGGACTAGCGGGGAACAAAAACATTCAGTACTTC. Its translation is CASSAGLAGNKNIQYF. The full variable domain, rest sourced from reference TRBV9 and TRBJ2-4, is DSGVTQTPKHLITATGQRVTLRCSPRSGDLSVYWYQQSLDQGLQFLIQYYNGEERAKGNILERFSAQQFPDLHSELNLSSLELGDSALYFCASSAGLAGNKNIQYFGAGTRLSVL.